This T cell receptor beta chain comes out of a study of beta chain features in type 1 diabetes. Comment on this clone: Its antigen is still unknown.

Reverse transcription of all isolated RNA meant that expressed TCRB transcripts were sequenced. Profiled with immunoSEQ multiplex PCR; TCRdb holds only in-frame clones, not every one. The sample has 300,000 to 400,000 clones, about 10% seen once. Study-level findings and limits: Any HLA type influence on TCRB rearrangement was left unresolved here. Among patients with Type 1 diabetes, TCRB CDR3s were moderately but significantly shorter in every one of the four CD4+ subsets.

Naive, central memory, regulatory and stem cell-like memory cells within the CD4+ compartment were sorted using CD45RO/CCR7/CD25/CD127/CD95/CD27. The sample was naive CD4+ T cells from blood. This receptor was taken from a woman aged 30 to 39 in good health.

CDR3 nucleotide sequence: TGTGCCAGCAGCCCCCCTCGGACTAGCGGGAGTGGGACCGGGGAGCTGTTTTTT. Encoded protein: CASSPPRTSGSGTGELFF. The chain is built from TRBV7-9 and TRBJ2-2, with 13 bases fitting TRBD2. Looked up from germline, CDR1 is SEHNR and CDR2 is FQNEAQ (reference sequence). The J segment lost 5 bases and the V segment lost 5 bases, leaving 11 bases of the junction unmatched. The CDR3 loop spans 18 amino acids. The variable domain in full, with the rest retrieved from reference TRBV7-9 and TRBJ2-2, is DTGVSQNPRHKITKRGQNVTFRCDPISEHNRLYWYRQTLGQGPEFLTYFQNEAQLEKSRLLSDRFSAERPKGSFSTLEIQRTEQGDSAMYLCASSPPRTSGSGTGELFFGEGSRLTVL.